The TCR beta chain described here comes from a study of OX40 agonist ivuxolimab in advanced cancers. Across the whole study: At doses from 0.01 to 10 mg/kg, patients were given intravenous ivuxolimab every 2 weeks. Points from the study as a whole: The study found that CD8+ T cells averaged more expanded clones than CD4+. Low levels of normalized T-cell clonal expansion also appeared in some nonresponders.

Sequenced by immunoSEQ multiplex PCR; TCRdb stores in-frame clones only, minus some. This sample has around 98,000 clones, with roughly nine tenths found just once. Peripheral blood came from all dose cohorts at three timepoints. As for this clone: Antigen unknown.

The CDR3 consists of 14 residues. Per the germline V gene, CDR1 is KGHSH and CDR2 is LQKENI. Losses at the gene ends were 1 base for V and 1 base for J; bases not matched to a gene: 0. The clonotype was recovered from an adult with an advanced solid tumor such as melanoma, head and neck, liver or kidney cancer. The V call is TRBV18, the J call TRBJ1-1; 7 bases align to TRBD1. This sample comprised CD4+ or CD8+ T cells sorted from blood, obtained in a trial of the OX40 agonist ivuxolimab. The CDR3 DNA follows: TGTGCCAGCTCACCACGGACAGGGAACACTGAAGCTTTCTTT. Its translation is CASSPRTGNTEAFF.